Detailed here is one T cell receptor (beta chain). Antigen specificity is unknown. All patients were treatment-naive before thyroid surgery. There are 15 residues in the CDR3. Trimming shortened V by 3 bases and J by 7 bases, and 16 bases separated the two germline ends. Germline CDR1 MDHEN, CDR2 SYDVKM. These data belong to a study of metastatic and nonmetastatic thyroid tumors. Across the whole study: Repertoires were compared across blood and tumor or nodule tissue from malignant and benign thyroid patients. Study-level results: Malignant thyroid tumors reportedly exceeded benign nodules significantly in TCR beta diversity, with the difference appearing in blood and tumor.

In the authors' methods: A distant-metastasis classifier for papillary thyroid cancer was built using CDR3 differences across clinicopathological groups. MiXCR was used by TCRdb to re-call the PCR reads. The V and J calls and clone size come from TCRdb's table, not from the authors' own analysis. This table has about 48,000 clones, over 20% appearing once. The V call is TRBV28, the J call TRBJ1-3; TRBD1 might be the D (6 bases). The sequencing input was blood. The receptor was derived from a male donor with papillary thyroid cancer or a benign thyroid nodule (not recorded which). Some clones in this sample may be carry-over from other donors' samples. CDR3 DNA sequence: TGTGCCAGCAGTTTGATGGGGGGCGGGAGGAACACCATATATTTT. Amino acid sequence: CASSLMGGGRNTIYF. Together with reference TRBV28 and TRBJ1-3, the CDR3 gives the full variable domain: DVKVTQSSRYLVKRTGEKVFLECVQDMDHENMFWYRQDPGLGLRLIYFSYDVKMKEKGDIPEGYSVSREKKERFSLILESASTNQTSMYLCASSLMGGGRNTIYFGEGSWLTVV.